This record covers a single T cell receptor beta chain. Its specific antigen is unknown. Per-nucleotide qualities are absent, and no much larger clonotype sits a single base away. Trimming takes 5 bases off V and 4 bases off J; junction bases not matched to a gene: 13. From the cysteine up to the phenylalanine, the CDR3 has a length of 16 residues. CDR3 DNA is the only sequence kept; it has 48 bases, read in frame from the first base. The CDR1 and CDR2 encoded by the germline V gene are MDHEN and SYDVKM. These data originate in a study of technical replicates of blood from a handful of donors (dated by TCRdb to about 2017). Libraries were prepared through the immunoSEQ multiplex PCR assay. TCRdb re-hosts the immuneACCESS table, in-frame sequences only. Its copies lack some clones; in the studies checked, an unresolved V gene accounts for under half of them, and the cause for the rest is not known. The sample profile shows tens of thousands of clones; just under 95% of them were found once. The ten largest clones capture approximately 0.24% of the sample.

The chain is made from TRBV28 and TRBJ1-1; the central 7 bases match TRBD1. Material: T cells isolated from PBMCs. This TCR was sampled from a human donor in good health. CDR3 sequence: CASSPPRQGLGTEAFF. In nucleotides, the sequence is TGTGCCAGCAGTCCACCTCGACAGGGCTTGGGCACTGAAGCTTTCTTT.